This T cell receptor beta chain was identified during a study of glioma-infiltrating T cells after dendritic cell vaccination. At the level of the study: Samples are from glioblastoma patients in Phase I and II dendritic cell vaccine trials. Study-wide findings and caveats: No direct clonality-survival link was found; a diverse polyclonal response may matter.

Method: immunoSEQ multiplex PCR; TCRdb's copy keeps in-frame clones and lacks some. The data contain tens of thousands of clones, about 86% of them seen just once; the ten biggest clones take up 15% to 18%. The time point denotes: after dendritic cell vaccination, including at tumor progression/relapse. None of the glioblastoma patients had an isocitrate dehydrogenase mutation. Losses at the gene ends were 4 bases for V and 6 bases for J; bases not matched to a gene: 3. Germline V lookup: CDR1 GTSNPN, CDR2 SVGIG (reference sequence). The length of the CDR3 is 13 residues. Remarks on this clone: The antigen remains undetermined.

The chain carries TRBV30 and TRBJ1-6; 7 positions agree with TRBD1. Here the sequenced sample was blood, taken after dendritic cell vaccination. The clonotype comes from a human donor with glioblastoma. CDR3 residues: CAWTGQFNSPLHF. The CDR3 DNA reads TGTGCCTGGACGGGACAGTTTAATTCACCCCTCCACTTT.